This T cell receptor (beta chain) was identified in a study of technical replicates of blood from a handful of donors. This table comes from immunoSEQ multiplex PCR, and its TCRdb copy is limited to in-frame clones, with some not included. Seen here are more than 65,000 clones, 80% to 95% observed once, and the top ten hold about 0.4%. Trimming removed 6 bases from V and 4 bases from J, with 12 bases in between. The germline CDR1 and CDR2 sequences are LNHDA and SQIVND (reference sequence). The CDR3 runs to 14 residues. J is TRBJ2-2 and V is TRBV19, with a possible D match to TRBD1 (6 bases). The sample comprised T cells isolated from PBMCs. The origin of this receptor is a human donor in good health. CDR3 nucleotide sequence: TGTGCCAGTAGCCGGGACATTCTCACCGGGGAGCTGTTTTTT. The encoded protein is CASSRDILTGELFF.